This T cell receptor beta chain was captured in a study of shared clonotypes between healthy human individuals. Broader study findings: Clonotype sharing among the donors was expected to vary with sequencing depth.

The run depth of the assay was deep. Measured with immunoSEQ multiplex PCR; TCRdb has only the in-frame clones, and not every one. The sample comprises some 480,000 clones, 79% of which are singletons, and roughly 12% rests with the top ten. Germline V gene sequence: CDR1 MDHEN, CDR2 SYDVKM. The CDR3 is made up of 14 amino acids. Each donor was a Caucasian adult residing in Nashville, Tennessee. Unsorted samples used about 90 million PBMCs for genomic DNA. Comment on this clone: Its antigen remains unidentified. Being one base from a much bigger clone, this may be a read error. Different DNA sequences within this sample yield the same CDR3.

The chain couples TRBV28 to TRBJ2-2, with D perhaps TRBD1 or TRBD2 (6 bases each). The sequencing sample was made of PBMCs. This TCR came from a woman aged 40 to 50 in good health. Some clones in this sample may be carry-over from other donors' samples. The chain's CDR3 is CASTLGGLTGELFF. The CDR3 coding sequence is TGTGCCAGCACCCTTGGGGGGCTCACCGGGGAGTTGTTTTTT.